This T cell receptor (beta chain) was sequenced in a study of response to subunit inactivated influenza vaccine. Study results and limitations: With each seasonal influenza vaccination, the authors suggested, few new T cells are recruited.

CDR3 length: 14 amino acids. Germline trimming cut 5 bases from V and 3 bases from J; bases unmatched to any gene: 6. Germline V lookup: CDR1 LNHNV, CDR2 YYDKDF (reference sequence). For this clonotype: Antigen specificity is unknown.

TCRdb reprocessed the RT-PCR reads with MiXCR, giving one entry per CDR3 protein. Here the sample spans some 850,000 distinct CDR3 sequences, approximately 17% being singletons. This specimen was PBMCs from blood, taken 4 to 6 days after vaccination. The sequence came from a man over 45 who received an inactivated influenza vaccine. The chain uses TRBV15 and TRBJ2-7; 8 bases agree with TRBD2. In DNA form, the CDR3 reads TGTGCCACCAGCGGAGCGGGAGTGGGCTACGAGCAGTACTTC. It translates to CATSGAGVGYEQYF. Supplemented by reference TRBV15 and TRBJ2-7, the full variable domain reads DAMVIQNPRYQVTQFGKPVTLSCSQTLNHNVMYWYQQKSSQAPKLLFHYYDKDFNNEADTPDNFQSRRPNTSFCFLDIRSPGLGDTAMYLCATSGAGVGYEQYFGPGTRLTVT.